Below, 19 T cell receptor beta chains from the same sample are listed, as sequenced in a study of blood T cells in healthy people across ages. Combining a sample-barcoded 5' primer with a J-beta primer mix, a second PCR ran for roughly 7 to 11 cycles. TCRdb recomputed calls from the 5' RACE reads with MiXCR, one row per CDR3 protein. The sample carries hundreds of thousands of distinct CDR3 sequences, about a third recorded once. The sequenced sample consisted of blood. The source is an elderly woman in good health.

A few counts support this clonotype. The CDR3 loop reads CASSQDEGMNTEAFF. CDR3 nucleotides: TGTGCCAGCAGCCAAGACGAGGGCATGAACACTGAAGCTTTCTTT. The rearrangement uses TRBV3-1 and TRBJ1-1, with D unclear. Germline CDR1 reads LGHDT; CDR2 reads YNNKEL (reference sequence). The CDR3 loop spans 15 amino acids. Trimming removed 0 bases from V and 0 bases from J, with 8 bases in between.

This clonotype was picked up a small number of times. This may be a read error: a much more frequent sequence differs by one nucleotide. V gene TRBV7-3 combines with J gene TRBJ2-1; TRBD1 matches 7 bases. The closer fit of TRBJ2-7 to the DNA end suggests the J call may be wrong. This CDR3 spans 17 amino acids. Germline values: CDR1 SGHTA, CDR2 FQGTGA. The CDR3 is CASSRRPTGLAYNEQYF. The CDR3 bases are TGTGCCAGCAGCCGTCGGCCGACAGGGTTGGCCTACAATGAGCAGTACTTC.

Concerning this clonotype itself: Just one base apart from a much larger clone, this may be a read error. This chain links TRBV5-1 with TRBJ2-5; the D gene is possibly TRBD1 (8 bases). The J call could be wrong; TRBJ2-4 is a better fit for the DNA end. Germline V gene sequence: CDR1 SGHRS, CDR2 YFSETQ. The CDR3 runs 15 residues. The CDR3 loop reads CTSSMLGQGGNIQYF. CDR3 DNA: TGCACCAGCAGCATGCTAGGACAGGGAGGGAACATTCAGTACTTC.

This rearrangement joins TRBV6-1 to TRBJ1-2, with a weak D call TRBD1 (6 bases). The CDR3 is 15 residues long. CDR1 and CDR2 (germline): MNHNS, SASEGT. V lost 7 bases and J lost 3, with 18 bases in between. CDR3 in DNA: TGTGCCAGCACTCCATTAGGGGGGAACGACTATGGCTACACCTTC. Its translation is CASTPLGGNDYGYTF.

This clonotype was seen repeatedly, ten times or more. This chain uses TRBV9 with TRBJ2-3, with no clear D. Germline values: CDR1 SGDLS, CDR2 YYNGEE. The CDR3 has 15 amino acids. Trimming left V 0 bases short and J 0 bases short, with 8 bases between. As DNA, the CDR3 is TGTGCCAGCAGCGTAGCAAGGGCTAGCACAGATACGCAGTATTTT. This encodes CASSVARASTDTQYF.

As to this clonotype: Being one base from a much bigger clone, this may be a read error. This CDR3 reads CACKVGQGEQYF. The CDR3 nucleotides read TGTGCCTGCAAGGTGGGACAGGGCGAGCAGTACTTC. This chain uses TRBV28 with TRBJ2-7; 9 bases align to TRBD1. Per germline, CDR1 MDHEN and CDR2 SYDVKM. The CDR3 length is 12 residues. With V trimmed by 11 bases and J by 6 bases, 8 bases remained unmatched.

The chain couples TRBV20-1 to TRBJ2-1; the D call may be TRBD1 or TRBD2 (5 bases each). The CDR3 spans 13 residues. Germline V lookup: CDR1 DFQATT, CDR2 SNEGSKA (reference sequence). V gave up 3 bases and J gave up 5 bases, with 11 bases separating them. Here the CDR3 reads CSARGPLNNEQFF. CDR3 sequence (DNA): TGCAGTGCTAGGGGACCGCTGAACAATGAGCAGTTCTTC.

The chain has TRBV7-2 and TRBJ2-1, with 10 bases that match TRBD2. Trimming cost V 1 base and J 7 bases; bases outside gene matches: 7. CDR1 is SGHTA, CDR2 FQGNSA, per germline. The CDR3 has 16 residues. The CDR3 nucleotides read TGTGCCAGCAGCTTAGAGCGGGGGGGCCTGGGGAATGAGCAGTTCTTC. Translation gives CASSLERGGLGNEQFF.

This clonotype showed up many times. The chain links TRBV6-2 or TRBV6-3 to TRBJ2-1; D call uncertain. This CDR3 is 12 amino acids long. The germline CDR1 and CDR2 sequences are MNHEY and SVGEGT. The germline V and J ends were trimmed by 4 bases and 5 bases, with 6 bases remaining between them. CDR3 amino acids: CASSLQHNEQFF. DNA of the CDR3: TGTGCCAGCAGTTTACAGCACAATGAGCAGTTCTTC.

This clonotype was seen repeatedly, ten times or more. V and J are TRBV30 and TRBJ2-3, with D hard to call. The CDR3 spans 11 residues. The V end was cut by 4 bases, the J end by 5 bases, with 7 bases between. Germline loops: CDR1 GTSNPN, CDR2 SVGIG (reference sequence). The CDR3 DNA follows: TGTGCCTGGACACACGGAGATACGCAGTATTTT. Protein sequence: CAWTHGDTQYF.

This clonotype has ten or more counts. The chain is built from TRBV4-3 and TRBJ2-7, with TRBD2 matching 7 bases. The CDR3 sequence is 15 residues long. The V gene end was trimmed by 0 bases and the J gene end by 0 bases; junction bases not matched to a gene: 2. Germline V gene data show CDR1 as LGHNA and CDR2 as YSLEER. CDR3 amino acids: CASSQESGGSYEQYF. The CDR3 bases are TGCGCCAGCAGCCAAGAATCGGGGGGCTCCTACGAGCAGTACTTC.

This clonotype was found many times. This rearrangement joins TRBV6-6 to TRBJ2-1, with TRBD1 matching over 7 bases. Per germline, CDR1 MNHNY and CDR2 SVGAGI (reference sequence). The CDR3 has 15 residues. The V gene end was trimmed by 6 bases and the J gene end by 0 bases; junction bases not matched to a gene: 5. CDR3 loop: CASSSDRSSYNEQFF. The CDR3 DNA reads as TGTGCCAGCAGCTCGGACAGGAGCTCCTACAATGAGCAGTTCTTC.

This clonotype has ten or more counts. J is TRBJ2-1 and V is TRBV6-6, with D unresolved. Germline V lookup: CDR1 MNHNY, CDR2 SVGAGI (reference sequence). This CDR3 contains 12 residues. V lost 0 bases to trimming and J lost 6 bases, with 3 bases between them. The CDR3 sequence: CASSYSSNEQFF. The CDR3 DNA reads as TGTGCCAGCAGTTACTCAAGCAATGAGCAGTTCTTC.

This clonotype was recorded a few times. The chain joins TRBV4-1 to TRBJ1-4; 7 positions match TRBD1. The CDR3 has 13 residues. Trimming removed 0 bases from V and 13 bases from J; junction bases left unmatched: 5. Germline-derived CDR1 and CDR2 are MGHRA and YSYEKL. The chain's CDR3 is CASSQDRGHILFF. Here the CDR3 DNA reads TGCGCCAGCAGCCAAGATAGGGGGCATATACTGTTTTTT.

On this clonotype itself: Being one base from a much bigger clone, this may be a read error. The chain couples TRBV2 to TRBJ2-1; no clear D. The CDR3 has 11 amino acids. Between the trimmed V and J ends, which lost 3 bases and 7 bases, there was a span of 4 bases. Looked up from germline, CDR1 is SNHLY and CDR2 is FYNNEI. DNA for the CDR3: TGTGCCAGCAGTGACTGGAATGAGCAGTTCTTC. It is translated as CASSDWNEQFF. Combining the CDR3 with reference TRBV2 and TRBJ2-1 gives the whole variable domain EPEVTQTPSHQVTQMGQEVILRCVPISNHLYFYWYRQILGQKVEFLVSFYNNEISEKSEIFDDQFSVERPDGSNFTLKIRSTKLEDSAMYFCASSDWNEQFFGPGTRLTVL.

The chain links TRBV12-3 or TRBV12-4 to TRBJ2-1; no definite D call. V lost 7 bases and J 9 bases, leaving 10 bases between the germline ends. The CDR3 is 11 amino acids. CDR3 sequence (DNA): TGTGCCAGCACCCTGAAGGTTGAGCAGTTCTTC. Protein product: CASTLKVEQFF.

The table lists this clonotype with many counts. J is TRBJ2-7 and V is TRBV4-2, with 9 bases aligning to TRBD1. J lost 5 bases, V lost 0 bases, and 5 bases had no gene match. Germline V lookup: CDR1 LGHNA, CDR2 YNFKEQ. The CDR3 is made up of 15 amino acids. The CDR3 DNA reads TGTGCCAGCAGCCAAGAGGGACAGGGTTTGGACGAGCAGTACTTC. This translates into CASSQEGQGLDEQYF.

This clonotype was observed many times. The rearrangement joins TRBV4-1 to TRBJ2-5; D not resolved. Per the germline V gene, CDR1 is MGHRA and CDR2 is YSYEKL. Trimming took off 2 bases at V and 1 base at J, with 5 bases between the two ends. The CDR3 sequence is 13 residues long. DNA of the CDR3: TGCGCCAGCAGCCAATTCCTCCAAGAGACCCAGTACTTC. Its translation is CASSQFLQETQYF.

This clonotype appeared a few times. A single base separates this from a much larger clone, so it may be a read error. The rearrangement joins TRBV5-1 to TRBJ2-1, with D hard to call. V was shortened by 0 bases and J by 4 bases, with 11 bases between the two germline ends. CDR3 size: 15 residues. CDR1 and CDR2 (germline): SGHRS, YFSETQ. The CDR3 reads CASSLVGRTYNEQFF. The CDR3 DNA is TGCGCCAGCAGCTTGGTTGGACGAACGTACAATGAGCAGTTCTTC.